Listed below are T cell receptor beta chains from one sample, sequenced in a study of cytotoxic CD8 clonotypes in ibrutinib-treated CLL. The assay was immunoSEQ multiplex PCR, and TCRdb's table has in-frame clones only and misses some. The table has about 29,000 clones, about three quarters seen once. Sequencing was performed on PBMCs, taken after 36 months of ibrutinib treatment. The source of these receptors is a human donor with chronic lymphocytic leukemia. CDR3s include the opening cysteine and the closing phenylalanine or tryptophan. A D gene is named only where the DNA matches it firmly. Expanded clones get a size class; other rows say once, few or many, or leave the size out.

>-|TRBJ2-3|TRBD1|TRBV18
TGTGCCAGCTCAGGCCGGGCAGGGGGCAGCACAGATACGCAGTATTTT
CASSGRAGGSTDTQYF
>-|TRBJ1-1|-|TRBV27
TGTGCCAGCAGCCTGCGGACTTTGAACACTGAAGCTTTCTTT
CASSLRTLNTEAFF
>-|TRBJ2-3|-|TRBV21-1
TGTGCCAGCACTCCAGATACGCAGTATTTT
CASTPDTQYF
>-|TRBJ1-2|-|TRBV19
TGTGCCAGTAGATCATCCGAAGGCTACACCTTC
CASRSSEGYTF
>-|TRBJ2-1|TRBD2|TRBV7-6
TGTGCCAGCAGCCATTCTAGCGGGGGGGCTGTCAACAACAATGAGCAGTTCTTC
CASSHSSGGAVNNNEQFF
>-|TRBJ1-6|-|TRBV19
TGTGCCAGTCAAGACCTATATAATTCACCCCTCCACTTT
CASQDLYNSPLHF
>once|TRBJ1-1|-|TRBV19
TGTGCCAGCCAAAATAACCGGCCAGAAATGCCACCCATGAACACTGAAGCTTTCTTT
CASQNNRPEMPPMNTEAFF
>few|TRBJ1-6|-|TRBV19
TGTGCCAGTAGTACTACCTGGGGATCAGATGGTTCACCCCTCCACTTT
CASSTTWGSDGSPLHF
>-|TRBJ2-1|-|TRBV7-3
TGTGCCAGCAGCTTAAGGGGGGGCCCCTACAATGAGCAGTTCTTC
CASSLRGGPYNEQFF
>-|TRBJ2-5|-|TRBV4-1
TGCGCCAGCAGCCAAAGAGATTACCAAGAGACCCAGTACTTC
CASSQRDYQETQYF
>once|TRBJ2-2|-|TRBV9
TGTGCCAGCAGCGCCCCCCTAAACACCGGGGAGCTGTTTTTT
CASSAPLNTGELFF
>-|TRBJ2-7|TRBD2|TRBV5-1
TGCGCCAGCAGCCCCTTAGCGGGGTTAGCCTCCTACGAGCAGTACTTC
CASSPLAGLASYEQYF
>-|TRBJ1-4|-|TRBV5-1
TGCGCCAGCAGCTGGGACGGTTTCGCCTCAGGGGTAACTAATGAAAAACTGTTTTTT
CASSWDGFASGVTNEKLFF
>-|TRBJ1-3|-|TRBV2
TGTGCCAGCAGTGACAGGTACAGCTCTGGAAACACCATATATTTT
CASSDRYSSGNTIYF
>-|TRBJ1-2|TRBD1|TRBV19
TGTGCCAGTAGTTGGACAGGCCCTTATGGCTACACCTTC
CASSWTGPYGYTF
>-|TRBJ1-2|TRBD1|TRBV2
TGTGCCAGGACCAGGGGGGGGAACTATGGCTACACCTTC
CARTRGGNYGYTF
>-|TRBJ1-5|-|TRBV7-9
TGTGCCAGCAGCATAGCAGGGGTGGATCAGCCCCAGCATTTT
CASSIAGVDQPQHF
>few|TRBJ1-1|-|TRBV5-4
TGTGCCAGCAGCTTGGCTGCGGGAAGGTCTGAAGCTTTCTTT
CASSLAAGRSEAFF
>-|TRBJ1-1|-|TRBV10-3
TGTGCCATCAGCGACCTTGGGGGGAACACTGAAGCTTTCTTT
CAISDLGGNTEAFF
>-|TRBJ2-5|-|TRBV6-5
TGTGCCAGCACCCCAAATGGTAAAGAGACCCAGTACTTC
CASTPNGKETQYF
>-|TRBJ2-1|TRBD2|TRBV19
TGTGCCAGTAGTCGTGGGGCTAGCGGGGAAAACAATGAGCAGTTCTTC
CASSRGASGENNEQFF
>once|TRBJ2-1|-|TRBV4-1
TGCGCCAGCAGCCAAGTAGGGGGAAATGAGCAGTTCTTC
CASSQVGGNEQFF
>-|TRBJ1-2|-|TRBV7-6
TGTGCCAGCACTCGCGGAGTGGGAAGGGACTATGGCTACACCTTC
CASTRGVGRDYGYTF
>-|TRBJ1-5|-|TRBV27
TGTGCCAGCAGTTTGGGGGGAAGTCAGCCCCAGCATTTT
CASSLGGSQPQHF
>few|TRBJ1-1|-|TRBV10-3
TGTGCCATCAGTAAGGGACTGAACACTGAAGCTTTCTTT
CAISKGLNTEAFF
>-|TRBJ2-5|TRBD2|TRBV7-9
TGTGCCAGCAGCCCCCGAAGAGCGGGGGGGCGAGAGACCCAGTACTTC
CASSPRRAGGRETQYF
>-|TRBJ1-2|-|TRBV7-9
TGTGCCAGCAGCTTAGAGGTGGAGTTAGCTAACTATGGCTACACCTTC
CASSLEVELANYGYTF
>-|TRBJ2-1|TRBD1|TRBV19
TGTGCCATCAGGGGGCGCGGCAATGAGCAGTTCTTC
CAIRGRGNEQFF
>few|TRBJ1-5|TRBD1|TRBV4-1
TGCGCCAGCAGCCTGGGACAGGGAAATCAGCCCCAGCATTTT
CASSLGQGNQPQHF
>-|TRBJ1-5|-|TRBV27
TGTGCCAGCAGTCCCCGGGGCAGCCCCTTAAGCAATCAGCCCCAGCATTTT
CASSPRGSPLSNQPQHF
>-|TRBJ1-5|TRBD1|TRBV5-4
TGTGCCAGCAGCTTAAAGGGGGCGAGCAATCAGCCCCAGCATTTT
CASSLKGASNQPQHF
>few|TRBJ1-1|TRBD1|TRBV5-4
TGTGCCAGCAGCCACGGACAGGGGTTGAACACTGAAGCTTTCTTT
CASSHGQGLNTEAFF
>-|TRBJ2-1|TRBD1|TRBV2
TGTGCCAGCAAGATACAGGGGACTGAGCAGTTCTTC
CASKIQGTEQFF
>once|TRBJ1-4|-|TRBV5-5
TGTGCCAGCAGCTTCTTCCAGGGGAGTGCAACTAATGAAAAACTGTTTTTT
CASSFFQGSATNEKLFF
>-|TRBJ1-2|-|TRBV19
TGTGCCAGTAGTATAGGCCCCGTTGGACAGCGCCTTAACTATGGCTACACCTTC
CASSIGPVGQRLNYGYTF
>-|TRBJ1-1|TRBD1|TRBV27
TGTGCCAGCACCCGGACAGGGCTGGGCACTGAAGCTTTCTTT
CASTRTGLGTEAFF
>-|TRBJ1-1|-|TRBV7-9
TGTGCCAGCAGCTTATCAGCAGGAGGAAACACTGAAGCTTTCTTT
CASSLSAGGNTEAFF
>once|TRBJ1-5|TRBD1|TRBV30
TGTGCCTGGACCACGGGGGGTCCGGGACAGAAGAATCAGCCCCAGCATTTT
CAWTTGGPGQKNQPQHF
>-|TRBJ1-6|TRBD1|TRBV28
TGTGCCAGCAGTTTTGGGCCCGGGACAGGGTATAATTCACCCCTCCACTTT
CASSFGPGTGYNSPLHF
>-|TRBJ2-7|-|TRBV27
TGTGCCAGCAGTTTAAGTGGGCCACTCTACGAGCAGTACTTC
CASSLSGPLYEQYF
>-|TRBJ2-3|-|TRBV11-3
TGTGCCAGCAGCGGAGTGGGGCGCACAGATACGCAGTATTTT
CASSGVGRTDTQYF
>-|TRBJ2-3|TRBD2|TRBV9
TGTGCCAGCGCGGCGGGGGGGGGCACAGATACGCAGTATTTT
CASAAGGGTDTQYF
>-|TRBJ2-2|-|TRBV7-6
TGTGCCAGCAGCCCAGCTCGTTTAGGGGTCGGCGGGGAGCTGTTTTTT
CASSPARLGVGGELFF
>many|TRBJ1-6|-|TRBV7-6
TGTGCCAGCAGCTTACAGTACAGTAATTCACCCCTCCACTTT
CASSLQYSNSPLHF
>-|TRBJ2-5|-|TRBV7-6
TGTGCCAGCAGCTTATCAGGGGAGACCCAGTACTTC
CASSLSGETQYF
>-|TRBJ2-7|TRBD2|TRBV15
TGTGCCACCAGCAGAGACCGGGCTAGCGGACCCTACGAGCAGTACTTC
CATSRDRASGPYEQYF
>-|TRBJ1-1|-|TRBV10-3
TGTGCCATCAGTCCATCGGACACTGAAGCTTTCTTT
CAISPSDTEAFF
>-|TRBJ1-2|TRBD1|TRBV5-1
TGCGCCAGCAGCCGGGACAGGGGTACCTATGGCTACACCTTC
CASSRDRGTYGYTF
>-|TRBJ2-3|-|TRBV2
TGTGCCAGCATAAGCGACCCAGGCGATACGCAGTATTTT
CASISDPGDTQYF
>-|TRBJ2-7|-|TRBV7-9
TGTGCCAGCAGTCCGAAAGTGACCTACGAGCAGTACTTC
CASSPKVTYEQYF
>-|TRBJ2-1|-|TRBV5-1
TGCGCCAGCAGCTTGGCAGGGACCCCCTTGGATGAGCAGTTCTTC
CASSLAGTPLDEQFF
>few|TRBJ2-7|-|TRBV6-6
TGTGCCAGCAGTTACGACGGGCCAACCTACGAGCAGTACTTC
CASSYDGPTYEQYF
>-|TRBJ2-3|TRBD2|TRBV4-1
TGCGCCAGCAGCCAAGGAGGGCTAGCGGGGGTCACAGATACGCAGTATTTT
CASSQGGLAGVTDTQYF
>-|TRBJ1-1|-|TRBV5-5
TGTGCCAGCAGCTTATCCGGGACACACACTGAAGCTTTCTTT
CASSLSGTHTEAFF
>-|TRBJ2-2|-|TRBV19
TGTGCCAGTACCCCGCAGGGGCCCGGGGAGCTGTTTTTT
CASTPQGPGELFF
>-|TRBJ2-2|-|TRBV2
TGTGCCAGCAGTGGTAGGCTAGCCTCCGGGGAGCTGTTTTTT
CASSGRLASGELFF
>-|TRBJ2-2|-|TRBV7-2
TGTGCCAGCACCCCAGGGGATCGGGGGGTGAACACCGGGGAGCTGTTTTTT
CASTPGDRGVNTGELFF
>-|TRBJ2-5|TRBD2|TRBV19
TGTGCCAGTAGTATAGGCGGGGGAGTTGAAGAGACCCAGTACTTC
CASSIGGGVEETQYF
>-|TRBJ2-5|-|TRBV11-2
TGTGCCAGCAGCTTAGACACCCAGTACTTC
CASSLDTQYF